Included here is one TCR beta chain sequence, with context. Its antigen is not yet known. Per-nucleotide qualities are absent, and no much larger clonotype sits a single base away. The entry originates in a study of shared clonotypes between healthy human individuals (dated by TCRdb to 2020 to 2021). Describing the broader study: A couple of women and a few men aged 18 to 49 years were included in the cohort. Between about 0.9 and 8.9 billion PBMCs per donor were obtained by leukapheresis. To increase sequencing depth and limit assay-specific biases, TCR repertoire library preparation and sequencing were carried out by different laboratories using diverse techniques. Blood TCR repertoires of about five healthy adults were deeply sequenced to estimate repertoire size and the extent of clonotype sharing between individuals. Results the study describes overall, beyond this receptor: Based on pairwise subsampling, the degree of clonotype sharing among donors was expected to be affected by sequencing depth. Sampling was restricted to blood, and TCR repertoires in tissues likely differ from the TCR repertoires found in blood. Because the study included a small number of donors, the genetic and exposure-history diversity represented was limited.

Healthy HIV-negative adults with no recently reported acute infections or vaccinations were included as donors. All donors were Caucasian adults living in Nashville, Tennessee, USA. For unsorted samples, roughly 81 million PBMCs were counted and genomic DNA was extracted with the QIAamp DNA Blood Mini kit. Blood was collected by leukapheresis, and PBMCs were isolated by Ficoll-Histopaque density gradient centrifugation and then cryopreserved in liquid nitrogen vapor phase. CDR1 SGHTA and CDR2 FQGTGA are derived from the germline V gene. Clipping removes 5 bases from V and 1 base from J, with 8 as the unmatched junction base count. Its CDR3 holds 15 amino acids, cysteine through phenylalanine. Here the CDR3 DNA is all that survives: 45 bases in frame from base 1. Using the deep immunoSEQ assay, multiplex PCR amplified TCR CDR3 regions from genomic DNA. Genomic DNA extracted from each cell subset was distributed evenly over all wells of several immunoSEQ 96-well plates, and each plate served as one replicate. For unsorted PBMC, around 290 ng of genomic DNA, equivalent to around 30,000 T cell genomes, went into each replicate PCR. Genomic DNA from unsorted PBMC was sequenced over ten immunoSEQ deep assay plates. Purified libraries were quantified with a Qubit 3.0 fluorometer, sized on a Bioanalyzer 2100, and re-quantified with the KAPA Library Quantification kit. Each immunoSEQ 96-well plate was sequenced on its own single-read 150-cycle Illumina NextSeq 550 flow cell. For the original study's pipeline: Because the immunoSEQ output held only junctional sequences and lacked quality scores, the filtering could not match the filtering applied to full-length reads. Sequences were annotated with PyIR, a Python wrapper for IgBLAST v1.9, using IMGT germline references to assign V/J genes and CDR3. Any read was removed if the V/J assignment was weak (E-value above 1e-6), the CDR3 was missing, or the read contained stop codons, out-of-frame junctions, or ambiguous translated residues. V3J clonotypes were defined as sequences sharing the same inferred V gene, J gene, and CDR3 amino acid sequence. Percentage overlap between repertoires was calculated by dividing the number of shared unique clonotypes by the size of the smaller repertoire. Repertoire richness was assessed with RTK rarefaction, the Chao1 estimator, and Recon v2.1 estimates of unobserved clonotypes. TCRdb retrieved this table from immuneACCESS and kept in-frame rearrangements only. Not all clones are present; in checked studies, unresolved V genes account for under half, and no reason is known for the remainder. V, J and clone size reflect that table, while D and trimming were determined from the DNA. In this sample the table shows 490,000 or so clones, 70% to 85% of which occur a single time. Approximately 12% of the sample rests with the top ten.

The TCR was taken from a woman in her thirties or forties in good health. Some clones in this sample may be carry-over from other donors' samples. Sequencing was carried out using PBMCs. The V and J segments used are TRBV7-3 and TRBJ2-7, and 7 junction bases match TRBD2. The CDR3 amino acid sequence is: CASSPPVAGSYEQYF. The DNA sequence reads TGTGCCAGCAGCCCACCTGTAGCGGGTTCCTACGAGCAGTACTTC.